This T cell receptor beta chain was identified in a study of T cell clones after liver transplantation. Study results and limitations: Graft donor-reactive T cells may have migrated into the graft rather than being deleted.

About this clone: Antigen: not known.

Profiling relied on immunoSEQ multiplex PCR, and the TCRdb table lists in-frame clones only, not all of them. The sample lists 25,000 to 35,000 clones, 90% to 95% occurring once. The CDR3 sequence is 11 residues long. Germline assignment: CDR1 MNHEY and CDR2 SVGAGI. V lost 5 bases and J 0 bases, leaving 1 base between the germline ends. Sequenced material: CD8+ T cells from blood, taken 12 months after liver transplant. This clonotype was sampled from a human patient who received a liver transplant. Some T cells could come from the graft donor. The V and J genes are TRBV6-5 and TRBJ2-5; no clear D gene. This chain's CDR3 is CASSNQETQYF. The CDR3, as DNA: TGTGCCAGCAGTAACCAAGAGACCCAGTACTTC.